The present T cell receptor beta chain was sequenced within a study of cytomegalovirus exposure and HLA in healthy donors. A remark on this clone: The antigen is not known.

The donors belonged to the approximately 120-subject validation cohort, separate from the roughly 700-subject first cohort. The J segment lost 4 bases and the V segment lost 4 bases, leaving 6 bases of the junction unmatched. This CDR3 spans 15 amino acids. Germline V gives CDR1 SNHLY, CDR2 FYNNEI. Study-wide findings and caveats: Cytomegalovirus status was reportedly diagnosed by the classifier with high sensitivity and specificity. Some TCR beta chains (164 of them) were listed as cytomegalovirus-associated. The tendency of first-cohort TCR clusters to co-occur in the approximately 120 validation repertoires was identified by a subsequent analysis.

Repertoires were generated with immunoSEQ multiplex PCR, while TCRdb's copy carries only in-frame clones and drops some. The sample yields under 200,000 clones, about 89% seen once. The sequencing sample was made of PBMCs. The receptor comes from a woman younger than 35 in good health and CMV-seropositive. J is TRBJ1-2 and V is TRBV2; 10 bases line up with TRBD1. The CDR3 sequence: CASSVRTGGGYGYTF. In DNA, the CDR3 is TGTGCCAGCAGTGTTAGGACAGGGGGTGGCTATGGCTACACCTTC.